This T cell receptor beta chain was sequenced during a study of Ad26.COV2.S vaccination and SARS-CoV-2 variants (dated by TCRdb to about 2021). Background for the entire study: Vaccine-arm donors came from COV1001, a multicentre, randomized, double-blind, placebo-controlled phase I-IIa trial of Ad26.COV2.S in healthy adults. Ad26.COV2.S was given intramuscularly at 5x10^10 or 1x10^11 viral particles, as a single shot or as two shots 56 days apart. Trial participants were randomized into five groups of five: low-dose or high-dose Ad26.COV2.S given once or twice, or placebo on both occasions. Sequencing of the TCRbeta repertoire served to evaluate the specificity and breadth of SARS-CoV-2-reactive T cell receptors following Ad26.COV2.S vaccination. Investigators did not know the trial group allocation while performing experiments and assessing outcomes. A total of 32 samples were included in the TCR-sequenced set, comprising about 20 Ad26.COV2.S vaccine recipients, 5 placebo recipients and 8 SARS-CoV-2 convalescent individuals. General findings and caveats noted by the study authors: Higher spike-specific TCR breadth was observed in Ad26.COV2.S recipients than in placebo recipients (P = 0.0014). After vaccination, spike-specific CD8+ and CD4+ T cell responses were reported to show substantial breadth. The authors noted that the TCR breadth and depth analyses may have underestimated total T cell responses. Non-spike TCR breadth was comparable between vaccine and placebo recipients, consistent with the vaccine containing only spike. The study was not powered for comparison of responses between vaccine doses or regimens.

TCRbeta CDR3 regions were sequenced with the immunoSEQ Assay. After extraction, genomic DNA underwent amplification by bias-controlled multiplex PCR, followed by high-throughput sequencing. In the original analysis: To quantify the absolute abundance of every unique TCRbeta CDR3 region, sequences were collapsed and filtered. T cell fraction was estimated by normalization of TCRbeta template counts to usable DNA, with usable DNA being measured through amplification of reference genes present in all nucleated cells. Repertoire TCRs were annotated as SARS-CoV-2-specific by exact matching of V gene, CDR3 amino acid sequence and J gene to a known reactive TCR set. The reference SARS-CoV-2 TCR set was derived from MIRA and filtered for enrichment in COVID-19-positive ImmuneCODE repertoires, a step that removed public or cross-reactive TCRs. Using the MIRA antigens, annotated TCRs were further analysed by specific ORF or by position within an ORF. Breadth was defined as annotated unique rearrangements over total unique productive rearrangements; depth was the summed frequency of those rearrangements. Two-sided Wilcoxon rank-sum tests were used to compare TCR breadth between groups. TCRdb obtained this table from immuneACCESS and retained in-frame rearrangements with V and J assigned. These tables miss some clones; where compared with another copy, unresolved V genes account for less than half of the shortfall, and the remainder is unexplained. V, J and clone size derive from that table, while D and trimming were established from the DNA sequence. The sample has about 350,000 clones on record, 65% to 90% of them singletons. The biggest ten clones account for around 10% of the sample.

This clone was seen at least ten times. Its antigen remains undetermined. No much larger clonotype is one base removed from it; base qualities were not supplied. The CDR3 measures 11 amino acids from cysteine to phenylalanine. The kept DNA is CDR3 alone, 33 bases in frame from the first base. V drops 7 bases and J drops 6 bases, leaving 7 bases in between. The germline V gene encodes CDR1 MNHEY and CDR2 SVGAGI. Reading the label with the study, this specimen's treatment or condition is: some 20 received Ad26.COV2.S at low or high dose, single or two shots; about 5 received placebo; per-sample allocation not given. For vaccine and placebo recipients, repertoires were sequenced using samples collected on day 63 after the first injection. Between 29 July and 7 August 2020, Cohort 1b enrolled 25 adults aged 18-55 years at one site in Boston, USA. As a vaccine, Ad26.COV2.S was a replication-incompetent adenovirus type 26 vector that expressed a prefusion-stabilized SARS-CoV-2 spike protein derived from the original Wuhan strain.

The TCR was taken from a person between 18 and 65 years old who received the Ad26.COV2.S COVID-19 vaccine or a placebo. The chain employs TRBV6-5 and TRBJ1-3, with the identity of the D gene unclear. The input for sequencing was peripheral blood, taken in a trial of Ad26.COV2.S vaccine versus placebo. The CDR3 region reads CASNHENTIYF. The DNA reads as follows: TGTGCCAGCAATCATGAAAACACCATATATTTT.